These 11 T cell receptor beta chains were sequenced from one sample in a study of beta chain features in type 1 diabetes. Expressed TCRB transcripts got sequenced, as all isolated RNA was reverse transcribed. TCRdb's table, derived via immunoSEQ multiplex PCR, lists solely in-frame clones and lacks some. The table has under 200,000 clones, roughly 9% seen once. Specimen: central memory CD4+ T cells from blood. Receptors originate from a woman aged 18 to 35 in good health.

This clone was seen a few times. This chain connects TRBV11-3 to TRBJ2-2, with no clear D. The CDR3 consists of 12 residues. CDR1 and CDR2 from the germline V gene are SGHNT and YENEEA. The V gene lost 5 bases and the J gene lost 6 bases, with 7 bases spanning the gap. CDR3 sequence reads: CASSPRPGELFF. The CDR3 DNA sequence: TGTGCCAGCAGCCCTAGGCCCGGGGAGCTGTTTTTT.

This clone was observed a few times. The chain recombines TRBV18 with TRBJ2-3; maybe TRBD1 (5 bases). Germline V CDR1 and CDR2: KGHSH, LQKENI. There are 14 residues in the CDR3. The V end lost 3 bases, the J end lost 5 bases, and 12 bases lay between the germline ends. The CDR3 region is CASSPQGRRDTQYF. DNA for the CDR3: TGTGCCAGCTCACCCCAGGGCCGTAGAGATACGCAGTATTTT.

V usage is TRBV4-1 and J usage is TRBJ2-7, with D maybe TRBD2 (6 bases). There are 17 residues in the CDR3. CDR1 and CDR2 (germline): MGHRA, YSYEKL. V gave up 1 base and J gave up 3 bases, with 19 bases separating them. Written as DNA, the CDR3 is TGCGCCAGCAGCCAAGTTTTGGCCAGGACTAATAACTACGAGCAGTACTTC. As protein: CASSQVLARTNNYEQYF.

In this sample, this clone turned up a few times. V usage is TRBV11-2 and J usage is TRBJ2-1; 9 positions match TRBD2. V dropped 3 bases and J dropped 10; count of bases not matched to a gene: 16. The CDR3 covers 17 residues. Per the germline V gene, CDR1 is SGHAT and CDR2 is FQNNGV. DNA of the CDR3: TGTGCCAGCAGCTTGGGGGCTGGCGGGGGGGCCGTCAGGGAGCAGTTCTTC. Protein: CASSLGAGGGAVREQFF.

This chain joins TRBV14 and TRBJ1-4; 7 bases are shared with TRBD1. The CDR3 is 15 residues long. Germline CDR1 and CDR2: SGHDN and FVKESK. J was trimmed by 5 bases and V by 5 bases; bases with no gene match: 8. CDR3 amino acids: CASSSTGALNEKLFF. CDR3 bases: TGTGCCAGCAGCTCAACAGGGGCGTTGAATGAAAAACTGTTTTTT.

This chain connects TRBV7-2 to TRBJ2-6, with a tentative D call TRBD2 (6 bases). In germline, CDR1 is SGHTA, CDR2 FQGNSA. Trimming pared 1 base from V and 4 bases from J, leaving 8 bases between. This CDR3 region has 15 residues. CDR3: CASSLGLAGANVLTF. The CDR3 nucleotides are TGTGCCAGCAGCTTAGGTCTAGCGGGGGCCAACGTCCTGACTTTC.

This clone has only a few counts. The genes are TRBV6-1 and TRBJ2-5; 10 positions match TRBD2. The junction had 6 bases not matched to a gene; V was cut back by 3 bases and J by 5 bases. The CDR3 runs 15 residues. CDR1 MNHNS and CDR2 SASEGT come from the germline V gene. Written as DNA, the CDR3 is TGTGCCAGCAGTGATGTGTCTAGCGGGGGTGAGACCCAGTACTTC. As protein: CASSDVSSGGETQYF.

This clone came up a few times. The V call is TRBV18, the J call TRBJ2-7, with TRBD1 identical over 10 bases. Germline V gene lookup returns CDR1 KGHSH and CDR2 LQKENI. CDR3 length equals 14 residues. V dropped 2 bases and J dropped 5; count of bases not matched to a gene: 3. The CDR3 DNA reads as TGTGCCAGCTCACCAGGGACAGGGGATAACGAGCAGTACTTC. Translating gives CASSPGTGDNEQYF.

This clone turned up a few times. The V call is TRBV11-3, the J call TRBJ2-3; TRBD2 matches at 9 bases. Germline loops: CDR1 SGHNT, CDR2 YENEEA. The CDR3 runs to 17 residues. The V gene end was trimmed by 8 bases and the J gene end by 5 bases; junction bases not matched to a gene: 17. CDR3 residues: CASGTSREVPRVDTQYF. CDR3 sequence (DNA): TGTGCCAGCGGGACTAGCCGGGAAGTTCCACGGGTAGATACGCAGTATTTT. Looking up the rest from reference TRBV11-3 and TRBJ2-3 gives the full variable domain: EAGVVQSPRYKIIEKKQPVAFWCNPISGHNTLYWYLQNLGQGPELLIRYENEEAVDDSQLPKDRFSAERLKGVDSTLKIQPAELGDSAVYLCASGTSREVPRVDTQYFGPGTRLTVL.

This rearrangement joins TRBV10-3 to TRBJ2-7; no definite D call. The ends were cut back, 11 bases at V and 3 bases at J, with 14 bases in the middle. The CDR3 loop spans 12 amino acids. Germline lookup yields CDR1 ENHRY and CDR2 SYGVKD. CDR3 sequence (DNA): TGTGCCCACGCGCCAGGTATCTACGAGCAGTACTTC. Translated, it gives CAHAPGIYEQYF.

The chain is built from TRBV18 and TRBJ1-1; tentative D call: TRBD1 (5 bases). The CDR3 length is 15 residues. V lost 6 bases, J lost 1 base, and 15 bases lay in between. Germline values: CDR1 KGHSH, CDR2 LQKENI. This CDR3 is CASSLAVGGNTEAFF. The CDR3 DNA is TGTGCCAGCTCCCTAGCGGTGGGGGGGAACACTGAAGCTTTCTTT.